The 9 T cell receptor beta chains listed next were all sequenced from one sample in a study of blood T cell repertoires in COVID-19. Using immunoSEQ multiplex PCR, the repertoire was profiled, and TCRdb retains in-frame clones only, with some absent. The sample gives roughly 480,000 clones, approximately 92% of which show up once; roughly 1% is in the top ten. The sequenced material came from peripheral blood. The source of these receptors is a young man with COVID-19, enrolled during active disease.

The V and J genes are TRBV27 and TRBJ1-1; D is unresolved. Trimming removed 7 bases at V and 0 bases at J, with 12 bases between. The germline V gene encodes CDR1 MNHEY and CDR2 SMNVEV (reference sequence). This CDR3 has 14 amino acids. The DNA for the CDR3 is TGTGCCAGCACACCTCACCGGTTGAACACTGAAGCTTTCTTT. Residues: CASTPHRLNTEAFF.

The sample holds a few counts of this clone. V usage is TRBV5-5 and J usage is TRBJ1-5; TRBD1 matches at 8 bases. With V trimmed by 0 bases and J by 7 bases, 9 bases remained unmatched. This CDR3 has 16 amino acids. Germline V gene lookup returns CDR1 SGHKS and CDR2 YYEKEE (reference sequence). The CDR3 spells CASSLGPTGGGQPQHF. The CDR3 DNA follows: TGTGCCAGCAGCTTGGGACCAACAGGGGGAGGCCAGCCCCAGCATTTT.

V is TRBV9 and J is TRBJ2-7, with 8 bases lining up with TRBD2. Germline V CDR1 and CDR2: SGDLS, YYNGEE. Trimming took 2 bases from V and 4 from J; bases not matched to a gene: 8. CDR3 size: 15 residues. The CDR3 DNA is TGTGCCAGCAGCGTGGATCCGGGACTAGAGTACGAGCAGTACTTC. Translated: CASSVDPGLEYEQYF.

This sequence joins TRBV10-3 and TRBJ2-7; TRBD1 matches at 8 bases. The CDR3 spans 19 residues. The V segment lost 3 bases and the J segment 7 bases; nucleotides outside the gene matches: 23. The germline V gene has CDR1 ENHRY and CDR2 SYGVKD. The CDR3 nucleotides read TGTGCCATCAGTGAAGATGGGTACCTCATCGGACAGGGACGGGAGGAGCAGTACTTC. It encodes CAISEDGYLIGQGREEQYF.

CDR3 nucleotides: TGTGCCAGCAGCTTACTGGGGGGGGCTCCCGATATTGAGCAGTTCTTC. This translates into CASSLLGGAPDIEQFF. V gene TRBV7-2 combines with J gene TRBJ2-1; the D gene is possibly TRBD2 (7 bases). The CDR3 runs 16 residues. V lost 2 bases to trimming and J lost 9 bases, with 20 bases between them. Germline assignment: CDR1 SGHTA and CDR2 FQGNSA.

The chain carries TRBV19 and TRBJ2-1; 9 nucleotides match TRBD1. The CDR3 is 15 residues long. In germline, CDR1 is LNHDA, CDR2 SQIVND (reference sequence). V trimming: 7 bases; J trimming: 4 bases; junction bases outside the gene matches: 8. The CDR3 region has the DNA TGTGCCAGTACCAAGGGACAGGGTCCGTACAATGAGCAGTTCTTC. It translates to CASTKGQGPYNEQFF. The full variable domain, with the rest looked up from reference TRBV19 and TRBJ2-1, is DGGITQSPKYLFRKEGQNVTLSCEQNLNHDAMYWYRQDPGQGLRLIYYSQIVNDFQKGDIAEGYSVSREKKESFPLTVTSAQKNPTAFYLCASTKGQGPYNEQFFGPGTRLTVL.

The J gene is TRBJ1-4, the V gene TRBV7-4; no firm D call. The V end was cut by 4 bases, the J end by 8 bases, with 17 bases between. The germline CDR1 and CDR2 sequences are SGHVT and SQSDAQ. The CDR3 sequence is 15 residues long. The CDR3 spells CASSSPFSGQEKLFF. DNA of the CDR3: TGTGCCAGCAGCTCCCCCTTCTCTGGGCAGGAAAAACTGTTTTTT.

CDR3 coding DNA: TGTGCCAGCAGCCAGGGACAGGGAAGCGAAAAACTGTTTTTT. Its protein product is CASSQGQGSEKLFF. The chain couples TRBV11-2 to TRBJ1-4; TRBD1 agrees at 9 bases. There are 14 residues in the CDR3. The germline V gene encodes CDR1 SGHAT and CDR2 FQNNGV. V was clipped by 5 bases and J by 8 bases; unmatched bases: 6.

The CDR3 DNA follows: TGTGCCAGCAGTTATCGGGATGTCGGGATTTCACCCCTCCACTTT. It translates to CASSYRDVGISPLHF. This rearrangement joins TRBV6-5 to TRBJ1-6; no reliable D call. CDR1 and CDR2 (germline): MNHEY, SVGAGI. Trimming removed 3 bases at V and 9 bases at J, with 15 bases between. This CDR3 contains 15 residues.